The 17 T cell receptor beta chains reported below all come from one sample, sequenced in a study of blood T cells in healthy people across ages. Combining a sample-barcoded 5' primer with a J-beta primer mix, a second PCR ran for roughly 6 to 12 cycles. TCRdb reprocessed the 5' RACE reads with MiXCR, giving one entry per CDR3 protein. The sample includes about 810,000 distinct CDR3 sequences, 35% to 40% of them seen just once. The sequencing input was blood. These receptors came from a man between 18 and 35 years old in good health.

This clonotype was found a few times. The chain carries TRBV30 and TRBJ2-6; 7 nucleotides align to TRBD1. This CDR3 has 17 residues. V was pared by 2 bases and J by 2 bases, with 9 bases of the junction left unmatched. The germline V gene encodes CDR1 GTSNPN and CDR2 SVGIG (reference sequence). The CDR3 region has the DNA TGTGCCTGGAGTTTGGGGACAGCGATTACTGGGGCCAACGTCCTGACTTTC. This gives the protein CAWSLGTAITGANVLTF.

This clonotype has only one observation. A read error may account for a junction end that differs from germline. The chain recombines TRBV14 with TRBJ1-4, with 10 bases matching TRBD1. The CDR3 covers 16 residues. Germline loops: CDR1 SGHDN, CDR2 FVKESK. The DNA for the CDR3 is TGTGCCAACAGCCAAGATAGCGGGACAGGGGATGAAAAACTGTTTTTT. Translated, it gives CANSQDSGTGDEKLFF.

This clonotype was counted only a few times. This chain connects TRBV4-2 to TRBJ2-5; D gene unclear. Germline CDR1 is LGHNA and CDR2 is YNFKEQ. This CDR3 region has 14 residues. Trimming removed 0 bases from V and 11 bases from J, with 16 bases in between. This chain's CDR3 is CASSQERSDDEQYF. CDR3 bases: TGTGCCAGCAGCCAAGAACGGTCCGATGATGAGCAGTACTTC.

The chain uses TRBV12-3 or TRBV12-4 and TRBJ2-3; D is unclear. Trimming pared 2 bases from V and 6 bases from J, leaving 9 bases between. This CDR3 spans 13 amino acids. The CDR3 loop reads CASSLNIVDTQYF. The CDR3 bases are TGTGCCAGCAGTTTAAATATTGTGGATACGCAGTATTTT.

J is TRBJ2-3 and V is TRBV2, with D possibly TRBD1 on 6 matching bases. The CDR3 has 16 amino acids. Trimming removed 6 bases at V and 1 base at J, with 17 bases between. Per the germline V gene, CDR1 is SNHLY and CDR2 is FYNNEI. The CDR3 loop is CASRRHGGVGTDTQYF. For the CDR3, the DNA is TGTGCCAGCAGAAGACATGGGGGCGTTGGCACAGATACGCAGTATTTT.

A remark on this clonotype: The junction differs from germline at one of its ends, possibly a read error. The rearrangement links TRBV6-2 or TRBV6-3 to TRBJ1-5, with 9 bases matching TRBD1. The germline gives CDR1 MNHEY, CDR2 SVGEGT. CDR3 length: 15 amino acids. The CDR3 nucleotides read TGTGCCAGCAGTCCCGGGACAGGGTTAAGTCAGCCCCGGCATTTT. Residues: CASSPGTGLSQPRHF.

This clonotype was seen more than once but under ten times. The V and J genes are TRBV9 and TRBJ2-6, with unresolved D. The V end lost 0 bases, the J end lost 0 bases, and 4 bases lay between the germline ends. Looked up from germline, CDR1 is SGDLS and CDR2 is YYNGEE. The length of the CDR3 is 15 residues. This CDR3 is CASSVEVSGANVLTF. The CDR3 coding sequence is TGTGCCAGCAGCGTAGAGGTCTCTGGGGCCAACGTCCTGACTTTC.

A single count supports this clonotype. The junction departs from the called germline gene at one end, perhaps through a read error. CDR3 sequence reads: CASTWGGPLHLNTDTQYF. CDR3 bases: TGCGCCAGCACCTGGGGGGGACCTCTACATTTAAACACAGATACGCAGTATTTT. The chain uses TRBV12-3 or TRBV12-4 and TRBJ2-3; 7 bases align to TRBD2. CDR3 length: 18 residues.

This clonotype has more than one count but fewer than ten. The chain is built from TRBV14 and TRBJ2-3; D may be TRBD1 (6 bases). V was cut by 0 bases and J by 9 bases, with 16 bases left in between. The germline gives CDR1 SGHDN, CDR2 FVKESK. The CDR3 loop spans 15 amino acids. The CDR3 loop reads CASSQDLQGLGTQYF. The CDR3 DNA is TGTGCCAGCAGCCAAGACCTACAGGGTCTAGGAACGCAGTATTTT.

CDR3 DNA sequence: TGTGCCAGCAGCCTTCTGAGATCTGGGGCCAACGTCCTGACTTTC. Translated, it gives CASSLLRSGANVLTF. The chain uses TRBV6-2 or TRBV6-3 and TRBJ2-6; no clear D. V lost 6 bases, J lost 1 base, and 10 bases lay in between. Germline V gene data show CDR1 as MNHEY and CDR2 as SVGEGT. The CDR3 spans 15 residues.

The rearrangement links TRBV4-3 to TRBJ2-7; 7 bases are a match to TRBD1. The CDR3 length is 15 residues. Germline V lookup: CDR1 LGHNA, CDR2 YSLEER. After removal of 3 bases from V and 3 bases from J, the junction contained 8 bases not matched to a gene. Here the CDR3 reads CASSHRGTANYEQYF. The CDR3 coding sequence is TGCGCCAGCAGCCACAGGGGGACAGCCAACTACGAGCAGTACTTC.

As regards this clonotype: The junction departs from germline at one end; a sequencing error may be responsible. The rearrangement links TRBV15 to TRBJ1-4; weak D call: TRBD1 (5 bases). The CDR3 consists of 17 residues. Germline V CDR1 and CDR2: LNHNV, YYDKDF (reference sequence). DNA for the CDR3: TGTGCCACCAACAGAGATATGGGCGCGCAGGGCAATGAAAAACTGTTTTTT. Its translation is CATNRDMGAQGNEKLFF.

The chain couples TRBV28 to TRBJ2-3, with D possibly matching TRBD1 (6 bases). The CDR3 loop spans 15 amino acids. In germline, CDR1 is MDHEN, CDR2 SYDVKM. V was pared by 6 bases and J by 0 bases, with 13 bases between. In nucleotides, the CDR3 is TGTGCCAGCAGCCTCAGGGGCATAAGCACAGATACGCAGTATTTT. Residues: CASSLRGISTDTQYF.

The genes are TRBV20-1 and TRBJ1-4; D unresolved. V gave up 3 bases and J gave up 0 bases, with 8 bases separating them. Germline V gene sequence: CDR1 DFQATT, CDR2 SNEGSKA (reference sequence). The length of the CDR3 is 14 residues. CDR3 residues: CSARDQATNEKLFF. The DNA for the CDR3 is TGCAGTGCTAGGGATCAAGCAACTAATGAAAAACTGTTTTTT.

V and J are TRBV20-1 and TRBJ1-5; no firm D call. Trimming took 7 bases from V and 2 from J, leaving 18 bases between them. The germline CDR1 and CDR2 sequences are DFQATT and SNEGSKA (reference sequence). CDR3 length: 15 residues. The CDR3 here is CSVGRASGGNQPQHF. CDR3 bases: TGCAGTGTGGGTCGGGCCTCCGGGGGCAATCAGCCCCAGCATTTT.

This clonotype has just a few counts. The chain couples TRBV12-3 or TRBV12-4 to TRBJ1-6; D possibly corresponds to TRBD1 (5 bases). V was clipped by 1 base and J by 4 bases, with 5 bases between them. The CDR3 consists of 14 residues. This CDR3 is CASSLEGYNSPLHF. The CDR3 nucleotides read TGTGCCAGCAGTTTAGAGGGGTATAATTCACCCCTCCACTTT.

The genes are TRBV4-2 and TRBJ2-4; 7 nucleotides line up with TRBD2. This CDR3 region has 17 residues. Germline V CDR1 and CDR2: LGHNA, YNFKEQ. The ends lost 2 bases at V and 0 bases at J; junction bases unmatched: 7. The CDR3: CASSQNQAGLAKNIQYF. CDR3 in DNA: TGTGCCAGCAGCCAAAATCAAGCGGGGTTAGCCAAAAACATTCAGTACTTC.